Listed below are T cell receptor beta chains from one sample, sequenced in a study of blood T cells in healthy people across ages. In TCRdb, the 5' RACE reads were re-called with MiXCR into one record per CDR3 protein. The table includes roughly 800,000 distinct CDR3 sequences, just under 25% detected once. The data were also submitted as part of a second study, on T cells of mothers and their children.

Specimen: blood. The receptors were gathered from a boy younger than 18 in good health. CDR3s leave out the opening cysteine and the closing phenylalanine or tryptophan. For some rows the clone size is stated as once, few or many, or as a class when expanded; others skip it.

ATSRGLAVSYEQY,few,TRBV15,-
ASSLFPRQPQH,few,TRBV28,TRBJ1-5
ASRFRDRGHEQY,-,TRBV28,TRBJ2-7
ASTSEGADTEAF,-,TRBV6-6,TRBJ1-1
ASSYGLAGLEQY,few,TRBV5-5,TRBJ2-7
ASSLNRDNEQF,-,TRBV7-3,TRBJ2-1
ASSLAGDVGELF,few,TRBV6-2/TRBV6-3,TRBJ2-2
SAPTSYSYNEQF,few,TRBV20-1,TRBJ2-1
ASSSGTSGSFFLSDTQY,-,TRBV28,TRBJ2-3
SVGETGEQY,-,TRBV29-1,TRBJ2-7
ASSVREGLSEGYT,-,TRBV6-5,TRBJ1-2
SAISQPGGLKEAF,-,TRBV20-1,TRBJ1-1
ASSLALELAEQF,few,TRBV7-9,TRBJ2-1
AWSVLEAAEAF,many,TRBV30,TRBJ1-1
SVEVARSPGGANVLT,few,TRBV29-1,TRBJ2-6
ASSLRQAVYTGELF,few,TRBV5-5,TRBJ2-2
ASSFKLHFTGELF,-,TRBV27,TRBJ2-2
ASSEVEGAGELF,-,TRBV6-1,TRBJ2-2
ASSLRRWEETQY,few,TRBV12-3/TRBV12-4,TRBJ2-5
ASSLSSRWTTYEQY,-,TRBV28,TRBJ2-7
ASSSRWQPPYNEQF,few,TRBV5-6,-
ASSFLVVNEQF,-,TRBV12-3/TRBV12-4,-
ASSPQSQYYGYT,few,TRBV11-2,TRBJ1-2
AKRGRQESSYEQY,-,TRBV12-3/TRBV12-4,-
ASSSGTSNNEQF,few,TRBV6-5,TRBJ2-1
ASSQDSLAGGETQY,-,TRBV4-2,TRBJ2-5